This T cell receptor beta chain was recovered during a study of T cells in Graves' hyperthyroidism and ophthalmopathy. Whole-study results and caveats: Most thyroid-expanded clonotypes above 0.001 were also found in blood. The model made its ophthalmopathy prediction, and onset followed a median around six months later.

Hyperthyroidism patients were newly diagnosed, had disease duration under 2 months, and were aged 18 to 65 years. The diagnoses drew upon clinical symptoms, serum thyroxine and TRAb, thyroid ultrasound and orbital computed tomography. This clonotype was found a few times. Its target is not known. One base away lies a much larger clone, so this may be a sequencing read error. RNA transcripts provided the source from which TCR beta CDR3 regions were amplified. When the TCR CDR3 underwent first-round RT-PCR, the HTBI primer set was used. TCRdb processed the multiplex PCR reads anew with MiXCR; each CDR3 protein has one entry. The sample has a few hundred thousand distinct CDR3 sequences, 40% to 55% seen once. V shed 5 bases and J shed 6 bases, with 16 bases lying between them. The CDR3 is 14 amino acids.

This receptor was identified in a woman younger than 30 with Graves' hyperthyroidism. The chain links TRBV12-3 or TRBV12-4 to TRBJ1-2; possible D gene TRBD1, 5 bases. Sequencing input: peripheral blood or thyroid tissue (not recorded which). In nucleotides, the CDR3 is TGTGCCAGCAGTCCGGCAGGGTTCGGAGATGGCTACACCTTC. Encoded protein: CASSPAGFGDGYTF.